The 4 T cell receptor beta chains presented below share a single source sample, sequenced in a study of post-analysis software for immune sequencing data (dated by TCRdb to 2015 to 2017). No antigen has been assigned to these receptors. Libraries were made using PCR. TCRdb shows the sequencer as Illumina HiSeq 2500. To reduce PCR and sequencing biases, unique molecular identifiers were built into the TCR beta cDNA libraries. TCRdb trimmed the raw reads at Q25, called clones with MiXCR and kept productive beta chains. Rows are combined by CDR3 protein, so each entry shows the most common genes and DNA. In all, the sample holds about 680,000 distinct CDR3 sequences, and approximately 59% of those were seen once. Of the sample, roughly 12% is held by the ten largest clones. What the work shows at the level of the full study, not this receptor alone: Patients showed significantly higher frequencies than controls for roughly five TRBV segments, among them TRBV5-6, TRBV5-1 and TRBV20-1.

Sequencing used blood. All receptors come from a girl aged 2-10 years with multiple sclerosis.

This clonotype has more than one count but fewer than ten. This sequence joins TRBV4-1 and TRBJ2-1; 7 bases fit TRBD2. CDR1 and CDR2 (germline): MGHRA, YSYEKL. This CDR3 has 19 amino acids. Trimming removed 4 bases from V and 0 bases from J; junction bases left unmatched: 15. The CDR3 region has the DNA TGCGCCAGCAGCCTCCCGCCCCTTACTAGCGAGAGCTCCTACAATGAGCAGTTCTTC. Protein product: CASSLPPLTSESSYNEQFF.

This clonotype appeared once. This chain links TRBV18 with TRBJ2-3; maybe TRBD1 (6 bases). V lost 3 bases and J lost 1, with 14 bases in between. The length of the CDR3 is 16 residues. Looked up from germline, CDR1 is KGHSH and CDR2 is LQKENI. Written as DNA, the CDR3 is TGTGCCAGCTCACCCCTCAGGGCAGGGGGCACAGATACGCAGTATTTT. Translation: CASSPLRAGGTDTQYF.

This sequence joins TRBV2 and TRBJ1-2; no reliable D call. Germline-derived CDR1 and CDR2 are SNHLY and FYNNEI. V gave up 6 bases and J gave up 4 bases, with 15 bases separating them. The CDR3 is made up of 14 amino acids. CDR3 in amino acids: CASSQDSSSYGYTF. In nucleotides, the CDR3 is TGTGCCAGCAGCCAGGACTCTTCTTCCTATGGCTACACCTTC.

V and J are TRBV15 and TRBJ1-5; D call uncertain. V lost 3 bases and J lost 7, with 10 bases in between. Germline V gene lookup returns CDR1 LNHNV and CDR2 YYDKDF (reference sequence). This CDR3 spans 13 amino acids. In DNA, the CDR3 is TGTGCCACCAGCAGGGTTACGGAACAGCCCCAGCATTTT. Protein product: CATSRVTEQPQHF.